Shown below are 25 T cell receptor beta chains from a single sample sequenced in a study of blood T cell repertoires in COVID-19. The protocol was immunoSEQ multiplex PCR, while the TCRdb copy is restricted to in-frame clones and leaves out a portion. This sample has some 120,000 clones; roughly four fifths occur once, and the top ten carry approximately 16%. The sample was peripheral blood. These receptors all come from a woman between 45 and 65 years old with acute or convalescent COVID-19.

V gene TRBV5-6 combines with J gene TRBJ1-6, with no clear D. V lost 3 bases, J lost 3 bases, and 22 bases lay in between. CDR3 length: 19 amino acids. Germline loops: CDR1 SGHDT, CDR2 YYEEEE. This CDR3 reads CASSSLAGMRAGYNSPLHF. The CDR3 nucleotides read TGTGCCAGCAGCTCCCTTGCGGGGATGCGGGCTGGCTATAATTCACCCCTCCACTTT.

CDR3 amino acids: CAISESEKVAYPREKLFF. CDR3 nucleotide sequence: TGTGCCATCAGTGAGTCTGAGAAGGTAGCTTACCCTCGCGAAAAACTGTTTTTT. The chain recombines TRBV10-3 with TRBJ1-4, with no clear D. Germline CDR1 reads ENHRY; CDR2 reads SYGVKD. This CDR3 has 18 amino acids. V lost 0 bases and J lost 8, with 22 bases in between.

In this sample, this clone turned up once. V gene TRBV18 combines with J gene TRBJ2-7; no firm D call. Germline-derived CDR1 and CDR2 are KGHSH and LQKENI. The CDR3 runs 13 residues. Trimming shortened V by 2 bases and J by 1 base, and 6 bases separated the two germline ends. The CDR3 nucleotides are TGTGCCAGCTCACCAACAAGATCCTACGAGCAGTACTTC. Residues: CASSPTRSYEQYF.

The rearrangement joins TRBV10-3 to TRBJ1-3; no clear D gene. With 3 bases removed from V and 3 bases from J, the gap between germline ends came to 6 bases. CDR1 is ENHRY, CDR2 SYGVKD, per germline. This CDR3 is 13 amino acids long. The CDR3 region has the DNA TGTGCCATCAGTGATTCCAATGGAAACACCATATATTTT. It codes for CAISDSNGNTIYF.

The CDR3 loop is CASSLIAGATEAFF. CDR3 bases: TGTGCCAGCAGCTTAATTGCTGGGGCTACTGAAGCTTTCTTT. The chain employs TRBV7-9 and TRBJ1-1, with a possible D match to TRBD1 (5 bases). The CDR3 consists of 14 residues. Germline V gene sequence: CDR1 SEHNR, CDR2 FQNEAQ (reference sequence). The ends were cut back, 2 bases at V and 5 bases at J, with 12 bases in the middle.

V gene TRBV5-1 combines with J gene TRBJ1-4; 8 positions agree with TRBD1. The CDR3 contains 20 residues. The germline V gene encodes CDR1 SGHRS and CDR2 YFSETQ. J was trimmed by 1 base and V by 4 bases; bases with no gene match: 18. CDR3 sequence (DNA): TGCGCCAGCAGCCCTACCCAGGGGGCGAATCAGTTGAGAACTAATGAAAAACTGTTTTTT. Residues: CASSPTQGANQLRTNEKLFF.

The rearrangement joins TRBV7-8 to TRBJ2-1; 9 positions match TRBD2. Germline V gives CDR1 SGHVS, CDR2 FQNEAQ. The CDR3 spans 17 residues. After removal of 2 bases from V and 0 bases from J, the junction contained 5 bases not matched to a gene. CDR3 nucleotide sequence: TGTGCCAGCAGCTTACGTTGGCGGGGGGGCTCCTACAATGAGCAGTTCTTC. Protein product: CASSLRWRGGSYNEQFF.

The chain recombines TRBV11-2 with TRBJ2-7; tentative D call: TRBD2 (5 bases). The V gene's germline CDR1 is SGHAT and CDR2 FQNNGV. The CDR3 extends over 15 amino acids. Trimming removed 2 bases at V and 1 base at J, with 12 bases between. The CDR3: CASSLRDWFSYEQYF. CDR3 in DNA: TGTGCCAGCAGCTTACGGGATTGGTTTTCCTACGAGCAGTACTTC.

The V and J genes are TRBV19 and TRBJ2-6, with D possibly TRBD1 on 5 matching bases. The CDR3 is 19 residues long. V lost 3 bases to trimming and J lost 0 bases, with 18 bases between them. Germline-derived CDR1 and CDR2 are LNHDA and SQIVND (reference sequence). The CDR3 coding sequence is TGTGCCAGTAGTATGAGTCGGCCAGGGTCCGACTCTGGGGCCAACGTCCTGACTTTC. Its protein is CASSMSRPGSDSGANVLTF.

The rearrangement joins TRBV30 to TRBJ1-2; D is undetermined. V was clipped by 0 bases and J by 2 bases, with 13 bases between them. CDR3 length: 15 amino acids. Germline V gene sequence: CDR1 GTSNPN, CDR2 SVGIG (reference sequence). In DNA form, the CDR3 reads TGTGCCTGGAGTGTAGGAGGGTACGGGAACTATGGCTACACCTTC. Translated, it gives CAWSVGGYGNYGYTF.

This chain joins TRBV9 and TRBJ2-1; D unresolved. The ends were cut back, 4 bases at V and 0 bases at J, with 20 bases in the middle. Germline CDR1 reads SGDLS; CDR2 reads YYNGEE. This CDR3 has 18 residues. CDR3 coding DNA: TGTGCCAGCAGCCACCCCCCAAACGAGGAGAGCTCCTACAATGAGCAGTTCTTC. Translation: CASSHPPNEESSYNEQFF.

The genes are TRBV19 and TRBJ1-6; no clear D gene. CDR3 length: 12 amino acids. Germline V lookup: CDR1 LNHDA, CDR2 SQIVND (reference sequence). The V gene lost 3 bases and the J gene lost 11 bases, with 8 bases spanning the gap. CDR3 sequence (DNA): TGTGCCAGTAGTATGTCTACGACACCCCTCCACTTT. Residues: CASSMSTTPLHF.

This chain connects TRBV18 to TRBJ1-3; possible D gene TRBD1, 6 bases. Per the germline V gene, CDR1 is KGHSH and CDR2 is LQKENI. This CDR3 is 14 amino acids long. V was pared by 8 bases and J by 0 bases, with 11 bases between. The CDR3 region is CASGGLDSGNTIYF. DNA for the CDR3: TGTGCCAGCGGGGGCTTGGACTCTGGAAACACCATATATTTT.

The chain carries TRBV9 and TRBJ2-1; 11 nucleotides agree with TRBD2. CDR1 and CDR2 (germline): SGDLS, YYNGEE. The CDR3 has 15 residues. Trimming at V came to 0 bases and at J to 6 bases, leaving 2 bases not matched to a gene. The CDR3 DNA follows: TGTGCCAGCAGCGTAGCTCTAGCGGGGGGCAATGAGCAGTTCTTC. Encoded protein: CASSVALAGGNEQFF. The variable domain in full, completed from reference TRBV9 and TRBJ2-1, reads DSGVTQTPKHLITATGQRVTLRCSPRSGDLSVYWYQQSLDQGLQFLIQYYNGEERAKGNILERFSAQQFPDLHSELNLSSLELGDSALYFCASSVALAGGNEQFFGPGTRLTVL.

The V and J genes are TRBV19 and TRBJ1-1; D unresolved. The CDR3 is made up of 11 amino acids. The V end was cut by 7 bases, the J end by 3 bases, with 6 bases between. Germline CDR1 is LNHDA and CDR2 is SQIVND (reference sequence). The DNA for the CDR3 is TGTGCCAGTATAGGAGACACTGAAGCTTTCTTT. Protein: CASIGDTEAFF. Together with reference TRBV19 and TRBJ1-1, the CDR3 gives the full variable domain: DGGITQSPKYLFRKEGQNVTLSCEQNLNHDAMYWYRQDPGQGLRLIYYSQIVNDFQKGDIAEGYSVSREKKESFPLTVTSAQKNPTAFYLCASIGDTEAFFGQGTRLTVV.

The chain recombines TRBV6-5 with TRBJ2-7, with unresolved D. The CDR3 consists of 12 residues. Trimming cost V 10 bases and J 0 bases, with 10 bases left between them. Germline values: CDR1 MNHEY, CDR2 SVGAGI. The CDR3 here is CATLFTSYEQYF. The CDR3 region has the DNA TGTGCCACACTTTTCACCTCCTACGAGCAGTACTTC.

This chain links TRBV9 with TRBJ2-3, with D hard to call. Trimming cost V 0 bases and J 4 bases, with 12 bases left between them. CDR1 is SGDLS and CDR2 is YYNGEE in the germline V gene. The CDR3 contains 15 residues. CDR3 region: CASSVAPASADTQYF. The CDR3 bases are TGTGCCAGCAGCGTAGCTCCGGCTAGTGCAGATACGCAGTATTTT.

This clone was observed a single time. The chain uses TRBV7-8 and TRBJ2-1; 8 nucleotides agree with TRBD1. V trimming: 1 base; J trimming: 9 bases; junction bases outside the gene matches: 2. This CDR3 comprises 13 residues. In germline, CDR1 is SGHVS, CDR2 FQNEAQ. CDR3 nucleotide sequence: TGTGCCAGCAGCTTAGGGACAGGGATTGAGCAGTTCTTC. Residues: CASSLGTGIEQFF.

This sequence joins TRBV11-2 and TRBJ2-7, with 10 nucleotides matching TRBD1. Per germline, CDR1 SGHAT and CDR2 FQNNGV. V shed 4 bases and J 3 bases; nucleotides not matched to a gene: 15. The CDR3 totals 18 residues. This CDR3 is CASSSINRDRGSVYEQYF. The CDR3 nucleotides read TGTGCCAGCAGCTCAATAAACCGGGACAGGGGCTCGGTCTACGAGCAGTACTTC.

This clone was seen only once. V and J are TRBV6-5 and TRBJ1-2, with TRBD1 identical over 8 bases. Germline loops: CDR1 MNHEY, CDR2 SVGAGI. V lost 2 bases to trimming and J lost 7 bases; unmatched junction nucleotides: 6. The length of the CDR3 is 14 residues. CDR3 region: CASSYTRTGSGYTF. The CDR3 DNA reads as TGTGCCAGCAGTTACACACGGACAGGGTCTGGCTACACCTTC.

The gene calls are TRBV4-1 and TRBJ2-6; 7 positions match TRBD1. Germline loops: CDR1 MGHRA, CDR2 YSYEKL. J gave up 1 base and V 4 bases, and 7 bases lay outside the gene matches. This CDR3 comprises 17 residues. CDR3 loop: CASSRLDRVSGANVLTF. In DNA form, the CDR3 reads TGCGCCAGCAGCCGCCTAGACAGGGTTTCTGGGGCCAACGTCCTGACTTTC.

The chain couples TRBV5-8 to TRBJ1-5, with D perhaps TRBD1 (6 bases). V lost 4 bases and J 6 bases, leaving 17 bases between the germline ends. Germline V gene sequence: CDR1 SGHTS, CDR2 YDEGEE. This CDR3 spans 15 amino acids. The DNA of the CDR3 is TGTGCCAGCAGCCCGAGGAACAGGGAGAGTCAGCCCCAGCATTTT. Amino acid sequence: CASSPRNRESQPQHF.

This chain connects TRBV13 to TRBJ2-1; weak D call: TRBD1 (5 bases). CDR1 and CDR2 (germline): PRHDT, FYEKMQ (reference sequence). The CDR3 is made up of 11 amino acids. Trimming shortened V by 5 bases and J by 9 bases, and 8 bases separated the two germline ends. The CDR3: CASSQGAEQFF. CDR3 bases: TGTGCCAGCAGCCAAGGGGCTGAGCAGTTCTTC.

V is TRBV29-1 and J is TRBJ2-7; 9 bases are shared with TRBD1. Unmatched junction bases numbered 5, after V lost 7 bases and J lost 4 bases. Germline lookup yields CDR1 SQVTM and CDR2 ANQGSEA. The CDR3 covers 12 residues. CDR3 residues: CSARTGEYEQYF. The CDR3 coding sequence is TGCAGCGCACGGACAGGGGAATACGAGCAGTACTTC.

V and J are TRBV5-1 and TRBJ1-1; D might be TRBD1 (6 bases). V was clipped by 8 bases and J by 5 bases, with 19 bases between them. CDR3 size: 14 residues. CDR1 is SGHRS, CDR2 YFSETQ, per germline. CDR3 sequence (DNA): TGCGCCAGTAACTCTCTAGGGAGGGGGACTGAAGCTTTCTTT. It translates to CASNSLGRGTEAFF.